This T cell receptor (beta chain) was profiled in a study of blood T cell repertoires in COVID-19. Study summary: COVID-19 samples collected from the United States, Italy and Spain covered acute and convalescent phases.

The CDR3 spans 15 residues. The V and J ends lost 4 bases and 2 bases, in that order; junction bases with no gene match: 6. CDR1 SGHAT and CDR2 FQNNGV come from the germline V gene. Those enrolled, adults aged about 18 to 89 years, came from under 25 US areas. Clinical histories supplied by participants themselves formed the basis of cohort assignment. Authors' methods: Amplification of reference gene primers provided the estimated nucleated cell counts. Sequencing was performed with immunoSEQ multiplex PCR; in TCRdb, only in-frame clones are kept and a portion is missing. V, J and clone size were drawn from that table, and D and trimming were deduced from the DNA. The data show around 280,000 clones, about 90% seen once. There are a few counts of this clone.

Sample: PBMCs or T cells enriched from blood (not recorded which). The origin of this receptor is a young woman with acute COVID-19. The J gene is TRBJ2-7, the V gene TRBV11-2; 9 positions match TRBD2. The CDR3 is CASSSTSGVTYEQYF. The CDR3 bases are TGTGCCAGCAGCTCGACTAGCGGAGTTACCTACGAGCAGTACTTC.